Shown below are 28 T cell receptor beta chains from a single sample sequenced in a study of cytomegalovirus exposure and HLA in healthy donors (dated by TCRdb to between 2016 and 2019). The library was made by the immunoSEQ multiplex PCR assay. The multiplex PCR relied on a mix of 60 forward primers for TCR Vbeta segments and 13 reverse primers for TCR Jbeta segments. TCRdb retrieved this table from immuneACCESS and kept in-frame rearrangements only. Not all clones are present; in checked studies, unresolved V genes account for under half, and no reason is known for the remainder. Here the sample has over 150,000 clones; roughly 78% occur a single time. The ten largest clones capture 2.1% of the sample. Sequencing was carried out using PBMCs. All receptors come from a man aged 35-49 years in good health and CMV-seronegative.

To note about this clone: Other DNA sequences in this specimen translate into the identical CDR3. The chain recombines TRBV7-9 with TRBJ2-1; a weak D match, TRBD2 (7 bases). Per germline, CDR1 SEHNR and CDR2 FQNEAQ (reference sequence). There are 12 residues in the CDR3. Trimming took 5 bases from V and 6 from J, leaving 8 bases between them. The CDR3: CASSRGGNEQFF. In DNA, the CDR3 is TGTGCCAGCAGCAGGGGGGGCAATGAGCAGTTCTTC.

The chain carries TRBV7-6 and TRBJ2-5; a possible D gene is TRBD2 (6 bases). CDR3 size: 17 residues. The germline CDR1 and CDR2 sequences are SGHVS and FNYEAQ. Trimming pared 4 bases from V and 1 base from J, leaving 19 bases between. CDR3 sequence (DNA): TGTGCCAGCAGCTGGAGGCCCCCTTCGGGAGTCCAAGAGACCCAGTACTTC. The encoded protein is CASSWRPPSGVQETQYF.

The CDR3 sequence is CASSADSSANTGELFF. As DNA, the CDR3 is TGTGCCAGCAGCGCCGACAGCTCCGCGAACACCGGGGAGCTGTTTTTT. V is TRBV7-2 and J is TRBJ2-2; a possible D gene is TRBD1 (5 bases). In germline, CDR1 is SGHTA, CDR2 FQGNSA. V lost 5 bases and J lost 0, with 13 bases in between. CDR3 length: 16 amino acids.

CDR3 region: CASSRGLRAALRINYEQYF. CDR3 nucleotide sequence: TGTGCCAGCAGCCGGGGACTCCGGGCCGCTCTGAGAATTAACTACGAGCAGTACTTC. The rearrangement joins TRBV13 to TRBJ2-5, with a tentative D call TRBD2 (6 bases). TRBJ2-7 matches the DNA end more closely, so the J call is doubtful. The CDR3 consists of 19 residues. From germline, CDR1 is PRHDT and CDR2 FYEKMQ (reference sequence).

The V and J genes are TRBV28 and TRBJ2-5; 8 bases map to TRBD2. CDR1 is MDHEN and CDR2 is SYDVKM in the germline V gene. CDR3 length: 14 residues. J was trimmed by 2 bases and V by 6 bases; bases with no gene match: 5. In nucleotides, the CDR3 is TGTGCCAGCAGACCTCGGGAGGGACAAGAGACCCAGTACTTC. Encoded protein: CASRPREGQETQYF.

This clone was seen a single time. The V call is TRBV6-1, the J call TRBJ1-4; 7 bases agree with TRBD1. With V trimmed by 4 bases and J by 10 bases, 15 bases remained unmatched. The CDR3 consists of 16 residues. Germline values: CDR1 MNHNS, CDR2 SASEGT. The CDR3 loop is CASSGIMTGNSGKLFF. In DNA form, the CDR3 reads TGTGCCAGCAGTGGGATCATGACAGGGAATTCGGGAAAACTGTTTTTT.

This chain links TRBV13 with TRBJ1-2, with no clear D. The CDR3 is made up of 13 amino acids. Germline CDR1 reads PRHDT; CDR2 reads FYEKMQ (reference sequence). Trimming took off 7 bases at V and 3 bases at J, with 12 bases between the two ends. The CDR3 DNA is TGTGCCAGCAAGTCTGGGCAGGACTATGGCTACACCTTC. Encoded protein: CASKSGQDYGYTF.

The table lists this clone with a count of one. Other DNA sequences in the same sample also yield this CDR3. This sequence joins TRBV5-6 and TRBJ2-7, with 8 nucleotides matching TRBD1. Germline CDR1 and CDR2: SGHDT and YYEEEE. The CDR3 runs to 14 residues. Trimming took 4 bases from V and 0 from J; bases not matched to a gene: 3. Here the CDR3 DNA reads TGTGCCAGCAGCAGACAGGGGAGCTCCTACGAGCAGTACTTC. Protein product: CASSRQGSSYEQYF.

The chain employs TRBV30 and TRBJ1-1, with D unresolved. Germline CDR1 and CDR2: GTSNPN and SVGIG (reference sequence). The length of the CDR3 is 12 residues. The germline V and J ends were trimmed by 2 bases and 1 base, with 5 bases remaining between them. The CDR3 here is CAWSKQNTEAFF. CDR3 bases: TGTGCCTGGAGTAAACAGAACACTGAAGCTTTCTTT.

This clone is a singleton in its sample. This sequence joins TRBV6-1 and TRBJ2-7; no definite D call. The CDR3 sequence is 14 residues long. The V and J ends lost 2 bases and 3 bases respectively, with 11 bases between them. CDR1 and CDR2 (germline): MNHNS, SASEGT. The DNA for the CDR3 is TGTGCCAGCAGTGAATGGCAAGCTAGCTACGAGCAGTACTTC. This gives the protein CASSEWQASYEQYF.

This clone was detected only once. The chain links TRBV9 to TRBJ2-2; tentative D call: TRBD1 (5 bases). Trimming removed 0 bases from V and 5 bases from J, with 11 bases in between. Germline values: CDR1 SGDLS, CDR2 YYNGEE. CDR3 size: 15 residues. The CDR3 region is CASSVEAGPTGELFF. The CDR3 coding sequence is TGTGCCAGCAGCGTAGAGGCAGGGCCAACCGGGGAGCTGTTTTTT.

This chain joins TRBV7-6 and TRBJ2-1, with 12 positions matching TRBD2. This CDR3 has 15 amino acids. Germline V gene data show CDR1 as SGHVS and CDR2 as FNYEAQ. The V and J ends lost 3 bases and 5 bases, in that order; junction bases with no gene match: 2. CDR3 amino acids: CASSFGLAGNNEQFF. The CDR3 DNA follows: TGTGCCAGCAGCTTCGGACTAGCGGGGAACAATGAGCAGTTCTTC.

This clone has only a few counts. The V and J genes are TRBV7-2 and TRBJ2-3; 10 nucleotides line up with TRBD2. The CDR3 totals 14 residues. Per the germline V gene, CDR1 is SGHTA and CDR2 is FQGNSA. The ends lost 0 bases at V and 11 bases at J; junction bases unmatched: 5. DNA of the CDR3: TGTGCCAGCAGCTTAGCCCCTAGCGGGAGAGGGCAGTATTTT. Its translation: CASSLAPSGRGQYF.

The chain carries TRBV6-5 and TRBJ1-3; maybe TRBD1 (5 bases). V dropped 5 bases and J dropped 0 bases, with 8 bases sitting between them. Germline CDR1 MNHEY, CDR2 SVGAGI. The CDR3 totals 14 residues. CDR3 in amino acids: CASSPGHSGNTIYF. The CDR3 region has the DNA TGTGCCAGCAGTCCCGGACACTCTGGAAACACCATATATTTT.

The V and J genes are TRBV23-1 and TRBJ2-7; 8 nucleotides agree with TRBD1. TRBV23-1 is an open reading frame whose function is uncertain. The J segment lost 5 bases and the V segment lost 3 bases, leaving 15 bases of the junction unmatched. This CDR3 comprises 17 residues. CDR3: CASSHRLDRADANEQYF. The DNA for the CDR3 is TGCGCCAGCAGTCATCGGTTGGACAGGGCCGACGCCAACGAGCAGTACTTC.

The rearrangement joins TRBV6-1 to TRBJ2-5; D might be TRBD2 (6 bases). Per the germline V gene, CDR1 is MNHNS and CDR2 is SASEGT. The CDR3 runs 14 residues. V was pared by 1 base and J by 5 bases, with 11 bases between. The CDR3 DNA sequence: TGTGCCAGCAGTGAAGGGAGCGGGCGGGAGACCCAGTACTTC. This translates into CASSEGSGRETQYF.

This rearrangement joins TRBV27 to TRBJ1-1, with a weak D call TRBD1 (6 bases). The CDR3 totals 16 residues. Per germline, CDR1 MNHEY and CDR2 SMNVEV (reference sequence). Deletions cut 7 bases from V and 2 bases from J, with 20 bases between. CDR3 sequence (DNA): TGTGCCAGCAAAAAAGTCGGTTTGGACAGTAACACTGAAGCTTTCTTT. Its protein is CASKKVGLDSNTEAFF.

Only a few counts were recorded for this clone. The chain uses TRBV5-1 and TRBJ2-2, with D perhaps matching TRBD1 (6 bases). The CDR3 totals 14 residues. Between the trimmed V and J ends, which lost 4 bases and 1 base, there was a span of 8 bases. Germline CDR1 SGHRS, CDR2 YFSETQ. CDR3 DNA: TGCGCCAGCAGCATACAGGGGAACACCGGGGAGCTGTTTTTT. It specifies CASSIQGNTGELFF.

The chain is built from TRBV5-1 and TRBJ2-7, with TRBD2 matching over 13 bases. V shed 4 bases and J 0 bases; nucleotides not matched to a gene: 7. The CDR3 is 17 residues long. CDR1 is SGHRS, CDR2 YFSETQ, per germline. CDR3 sequence: CASSPGLAGLSSYEQYF. CDR3 in DNA: TGCGCCAGCAGCCCGGGACTAGCGGGATTGAGCTCCTACGAGCAGTACTTC.

The rearrangement uses TRBV19 and TRBJ2-3; weak D call: TRBD2 (5 bases). The CDR3 loop spans 18 amino acids. V was shortened by 10 bases and J by 2 bases, with 28 bases between the two germline ends. Germline V gene lookup returns CDR1 LNHDA and CDR2 SQIVND (reference sequence). The CDR3 nucleotides are TGTGCCACCTCTCCGATGCCAGGTCAGGCGGGCCACACAGATACGCAGTATTTT. Its translation: CATSPMPGQAGHTDTQYF.

The table lists this clone with a few counts. The gene calls are TRBV14 and TRBJ2-3; TRBD1 aligns across 10 bases. The CDR3 has 15 amino acids. With V trimmed by 4 bases and J by 7 bases, 8 bases remained unmatched. CDR1 and CDR2 from the germline V gene are SGHDN and FVKESK. DNA for the CDR3: TGTGCCAGCAGCCCCAGGGACAGGGGAAGAAATACGCAGTATTTT. Amino acid sequence: CASSPRDRGRNTQYF.

This chain uses TRBV5-4 with TRBJ1-6, with 7 bases identical to TRBD1. CDR3 length: 15 residues. Germline loops: CDR1 SGHNT, CDR2 YYREEE (reference sequence). Unmatched junction bases numbered 7, after V lost 5 bases and J lost 5 bases. Written as DNA, the CDR3 is TGTGCCAGCAGGTCCGGACAGGCCAATAATTCACCCCTCCACTTT. Protein sequence: CASRSGQANNSPLHF.

The chain carries TRBV4-3 and TRBJ2-7; tentatively, D is TRBD1 (5 bases). Trimming left V 4 bases short and J 6 bases short, with 16 bases between. The CDR3 has 14 amino acids. The germline CDR1 and CDR2 sequences are LGHNA and YSLEER. The chain's CDR3 is CASSRTNSWGEQYF. DNA of the CDR3: TGCGCCAGCAGCCGGACAAATTCGTGGGGCGAGCAGTACTTC.

The chain uses TRBV19 and TRBJ1-5, with a possible D match to TRBD1 (5 bases). Trimming removed 5 bases from V and 7 bases from J, with 18 bases in between. The length of the CDR3 is 15 residues. Germline V lookup: CDR1 LNHDA, CDR2 SQIVND (reference sequence). The CDR3 DNA is TGTGCCAGTAGTCGTTCGGTAGGCGCAGGGCAGCCCCAGCATTTT. Its translation is CASSRSVGAGQPQHF.

The J gene is TRBJ1-2, the V gene TRBV9, with 10 nucleotides matching TRBD1. Germline loops: CDR1 SGDLS, CDR2 YYNGEE. Germline trimming cut 7 bases from V and 13 bases from J; bases unmatched to any gene: 10. This CDR3 is built from 12 residues. CDR3 nucleotides: TGTGCCAGCTTCCGGACAGGGGGAGGGCTCACCTTC. It translates to CASFRTGGGLTF.

The rearrangement links TRBV6-1 to TRBJ1-5, with D perhaps TRBD1 (5 bases). Deletions cut 4 bases from V and 6 bases from J, with 10 bases between. Germline CDR1 reads MNHNS; CDR2 reads SASEGT. The CDR3 contains 13 residues. For the CDR3, the DNA is TGTGCCAGCAGTGCGGGGGGATTTCAGCCCCAGCATTTT. Its protein product is CASSAGGFQPQHF.

This chain joins TRBV6-5 and TRBJ2-7, with 9 nucleotides matching TRBD1. V dropped 6 bases and J dropped 2; count of bases not matched to a gene: 8. The CDR3 consists of 15 residues. The germline gives CDR1 MNHEY, CDR2 SVGAGI. The DNA for the CDR3 is TGTGCCAGCAGGCCCTCCGGGACAGGGACCTACGAGCAGTACTTC. Protein product: CASRPSGTGTYEQYF.

The rearrangement uses TRBV12-5 and TRBJ2-7, with D perhaps TRBD2 (5 bases). Germline V gives CDR1 LGHNT, CDR2 FRNRAP. V lost 5 bases, J lost 8 bases, and 16 bases lay in between. The CDR3 has 13 residues. The CDR3 region is CASGTDYLGQQYF. In nucleotides, the CDR3 is TGTGCTAGTGGTACCGACTACCTCGGCCAGCAGTACTTC.